The rows below give T cell receptor beta chains drawn from one sample of a study of blood T cell repertoires in COVID-19. Profiling relied on immunoSEQ multiplex PCR, and the TCRdb table lists in-frame clones only, not all of them. The table shows around 100,000 clones, with roughly four fifths occurring only once. The source material was peripheral blood. The receptor set was obtained from a man aged 65-85 years with acute or convalescent COVID-19. The CDR3 runs from the conserved cysteine through the conserved F or W. D genes are given only for firm matches. Some rows have no size entry. The others give once, few or many, or a class for an expanded clone.

NA	TRBV6-2/TRBV6-3	NA	TRBJ1-5	CASSYSIGGRGQPQHF	TGTGCCAGCAGTTACTCTATAGGGGGAAGAGGTCAGCCCCAGCATTTT
TRBD1	TRBV5-8	NA	TRBJ2-7	CASSGRRTGDRYEQYF	TGTGCCAGCAGCGGGCGTCGGACAGGGGATCGCTACGAGCAGTACTTC
TRBD1	TRBV10-3	NA	TRBJ1-1	CAISGRTGGTEAFF	TGTGCCATCAGTGGGCGGACAGGGGGCACTGAAGCTTTCTTT
NA	TRBV5-1	NA	TRBJ2-7	CASKGTQGYEQYF	TGCGCCAGCAAAGGGACACAGGGCTACGAGCAGTACTTC
TRBD1	TRBV18	NA	TRBJ2-7	CASTRRQGAFDEQYF	TGTGCCAGCACAAGGAGACAGGGGGCTTTTGACGAGCAGTACTTC
NA	TRBV19	NA	TRBJ2-4	CASRGAGGDRNIQYF	TGTGCCAGTAGGGGGGCCGGAGGCGATCGGAACATTCAGTACTTC
NA	TRBV7-9	NA	TRBJ1-1	CASSLAGADTEAFF	TGTGCCAGCAGCTTAGCAGGGGCGGACACTGAAGCTTTCTTT
NA	TRBV5-1	NA	TRBJ1-5	CASSLGPQDSNQPQHF	TGCGCCAGCAGCTTGGGGCCACAGGATAGCAATCAGCCCCAGCATTTT
TRBD1	TRBV6-1	NA	TRBJ1-5	CASTPGGSQPQHF	TGTGCCAGCACCCCAGGGGGATCTCAGCCCCAGCATTTT
TRBD1	TRBV7-3	NA	TRBJ2-2	CASSLTGKSGELFF	TGTGCCAGCAGCTTGACAGGGAAGAGCGGGGAGCTGTTTTTT
NA	TRBV19	NA	TRBJ2-5	CASSIAGVETQYF	TGTGCCAGTAGTATTGCAGGCGTGGAGACCCAGTACTTC
NA	TRBV28	NA	TRBJ2-3	CASSKLVQYF	TGTGCCAGCAGTAAACTAGTCCAGTATTTT
NA	TRBV7-3	NA	TRBJ1-1	CASSLVVNTEAFF	TGTGCCAGCAGCTTAGTAGTGAACACTGAAGCTTTCTTT
TRBD1	TRBV7-8	few	TRBJ1-3	CASSSTDRGVGNTIYF	TGTGCCAGCAGCTCGACGGACAGGGGGGTAGGAAACACCATATATTTT
TRBD1	TRBV6-5	NA	TRBJ1-2	CASRKGTDYGYTF	TGTGCCAGCAGGAAGGGGACAGACTATGGCTACACCTTC
TRBD2	TRBV27	NA	TRBJ2-1	CASRPAPGLAGDEQFF	TGTGCCAGCAGACCGGCCCCGGGACTAGCGGGAGATGAGCAGTTCTTC
TRBD1	TRBV30	NA	TRBJ1-1	CAWSAGTGAEAFF	TGTGCCTGGAGTGCCGGGACAGGTGCTGAAGCTTTCTTT
NA	TRBV12-5	NA	TRBJ2-1	CASGLGAGQNDEQFF	TGTGCTAGTGGTTTGGGTGCGGGCCAGAACGATGAGCAGTTCTTC
NA	TRBV21-1	NA	TRBJ2-4	CASTRQGTAKNIQYF	TGTGCCAGCACCAGACAGGGGACGGCCAAAAACATTCAGTACTTC
NA	TRBV21-1	NA	TRBJ2-2	CASSKYGITGELFF	TGTGCCAGCAGCAAGTACGGGATCACCGGGGAGCTGTTTTTT
NA	TRBV3-1/TRBV3-2	once	TRBJ2-7	CASSELGQTYEQYF	TGTGCCAGCAGCGAACTTGGGCAGACCTACGAGCAGTACTTC
TRBD1	TRBV9	NA	TRBJ1-6	CASGQTGDNSPLHF	TGTGCCAGCGGTCAGACAGGGGATAATTCACCCCTCCACTTT
TRBD1	TRBV6-5	NA	TRBJ1-2	CASSTGTGSRDYTF	TGTGCCAGCAGTACCGGGACAGGGAGCCGGGACTACACCTTC
TRBD1	TRBV28	NA	TRBJ1-5	CASSPTGQGPQPQHF	TGTGCCAGCAGTCCGACGGGACAGGGGCCTCAGCCCCAGCATTTT
NA	TRBV2	NA	TRBJ1-5	CASSGEGEPQHF	TGTGCCAGCAGTGGAGAGGGAGAGCCCCAGCATTTT